What follows are 9 T cell receptor beta chains derived from one specimen sequenced in a study of blood T cell repertoires in COVID-19. Some clones are missing from TCRdb's copy, which holds only in-frame ones; the method was immunoSEQ multiplex PCR. The table shows some 64,000 clones, with roughly 80% occurring only once. The source material was peripheral blood. These TCRs come from a woman of 80 years or more with active or convalescent COVID-19.

The rearrangement links TRBV12-3 or TRBV12-4 to TRBJ1-5, with 7 positions matching TRBD1. The CDR3 consists of 13 residues. V shed 5 bases, J shed 6 bases, and the junction held 4 bases outside the gene matches. The CDR3 DNA sequence: TGTGCCAGCAGTGGTAACAGGGGTCAGCCCCAGCATTTT. Translated: CASSGNRGQPQHF.

The V call is TRBV20-1, the J call TRBJ1-5, with a possible D match to TRBD1 (5 bases). Trimming shortened V by 3 bases and J by 11 bases, and 11 bases separated the two germline ends. This CDR3 contains 11 residues. Germline V lookup: CDR1 DFQATT, CDR2 SNEGSKA (reference sequence). As DNA, the CDR3 is TGCAGTGCTAGTATAACACAGGCCCAGCATTTT. Translating gives CSASITQAQHF.

DNA for the CDR3: TGTGCCAGTAGTGTGGAGTCGCTTAGCAATCAGCCCCAGCATTTT. Amino acids: CASSVESLSNQPQHF. This chain uses TRBV19 with TRBJ1-5; D call uncertain. V lost 5 bases, J lost 0 bases, and 11 bases lay in between. The CDR3 has 15 amino acids. Germline CDR1 and CDR2: LNHDA and SQIVND (reference sequence).

This clone was detected only once. CDR3 residues: CASSQGLAGGDTQYF. The DNA of the CDR3 is TGTGCCAGCAGCCAAGGACTAGCGGGGGGGGATACGCAGTATTTT. The chain couples TRBV14 to TRBJ2-3, with 14 bases fitting TRBD2. V gave up 1 base and J gave up 6 bases; unmatched junction bases: 0. The CDR3 covers 15 residues. CDR1 and CDR2 from the germline V gene are SGHDN and FVKESK.

Regarding this clone: This may arise from a read error, as a much more abundant clone is one base away. The V call is TRBV6-6, the J call TRBJ1-2, with 8 bases lining up with TRBD1. Germline loops: CDR1 MNHNY, CDR2 SVGAGI (reference sequence). The CDR3 runs to 15 residues. The CDR3 sequence: CANSYSSGGLSGYTF. CDR3 in DNA: TGTGCCAACAGTTACTCTTCAGGGGGCCTATCTGGCTACACCTTC.

The chain joins TRBV5-1 to TRBJ2-7, with D perhaps matching TRBD1 (6 bases). V was shortened by 4 bases and J by 3 bases, with 11 bases between the two germline ends. The germline CDR1 and CDR2 sequences are SGHRS and YFSETQ. The CDR3 is made up of 13 amino acids. DNA for the CDR3: TGCGCCAGCAGCCCGCAGGGGTACTACGAGCAGTACTTC. It yields the protein CASSPQGYYEQYF.

The chain employs TRBV11-2 and TRBJ2-5; 9 nucleotides line up with TRBD1. This CDR3 has 16 residues. The V gene's germline CDR1 is SGHAT and CDR2 FQNNGV. J was trimmed by 5 bases and V by 4 bases; bases with no gene match: 11. The CDR3 nucleotides are TGTGCCAGCAGCTATCTCCGGACAGGGGTAATGGAGACCCAGTACTTC. Its protein product is CASSYLRTGVMETQYF.

V and J are TRBV7-8 and TRBJ1-2, with 11 bases identical to TRBD1. This CDR3 has 15 residues. V shed 3 bases, J shed 4 bases, and the junction held 4 bases outside the gene matches. Germline lookup yields CDR1 SGHVS and CDR2 FQNEAQ. CDR3 bases: TGTGCCAGCAGCTTGCTCGGGACAGGGGGCTATGGCTACACCTTC. Residues: CASSLLGTGGYGYTF.

The rearrangement joins TRBV5-1 to TRBJ2-1, with 15 bases aligning to TRBD2. The CDR3 loop spans 18 amino acids. V lost 4 bases and J lost 4; bases outside the gene matches: 9. Germline CDR1 is SGHRS and CDR2 is YFSETQ. The CDR3 region is CASSQGLAGGPRYNEQFF. In nucleotides, the CDR3 is TGCGCCAGCAGCCAAGGACTAGCGGGGGGGCCGAGATACAATGAGCAGTTCTTC.